This TCR beta chain was identified in a study of human T cells and chemical hapten exposure. Whole-study context: Scalp application of diphenylcyclopropenone was performed weekly in patients across the entire approximately 23-week study. Largely, small differences in pooled library volume made per-sample TCR yields vary.

TCRdb independently ran MiXCR on the RACE reads; one entry per CDR3 protein. The table lists just over 80,000 distinct CDR3 sequences, roughly 10% of them singletons. Noted time point: patch test 1, 2 weeks after DPC sensitization. The treatment: therapeutic diphenylcyclopropenone sensitization with weekly scalp DPC. This clonotype came up once. Its antigen remains unidentified. Findings and caveats of the study: Every donor had alopecia, and their immune response may therefore differ from healthy people's. TCRs above 1 in 1000 frequency stayed constant with DPC sensitization.

The ends were cut back, 0 bases at V and 4 bases at J, with 10 bases in the middle. The CDR3 covers 14 residues. From germline, CDR1 is SGHKS and CDR2 YYEKEE (reference sequence). The sequencing used whole blood, collected in connection with sensitization to the hapten diphenylcyclopropenone (DPC). The J gene is TRBJ1-2, the V gene TRBV5-5, with D unresolved. This clonotype was sampled from a woman aged 45-65 years with alopecia areata. Some clones in this sample may be carry-over from other donors' samples. The CDR3 bases are TGTGCCAGCAGCTTGGAACGGGCAGCCTATGGCTACACCTTC. Translating it yields CASSLERAAYGYTF.